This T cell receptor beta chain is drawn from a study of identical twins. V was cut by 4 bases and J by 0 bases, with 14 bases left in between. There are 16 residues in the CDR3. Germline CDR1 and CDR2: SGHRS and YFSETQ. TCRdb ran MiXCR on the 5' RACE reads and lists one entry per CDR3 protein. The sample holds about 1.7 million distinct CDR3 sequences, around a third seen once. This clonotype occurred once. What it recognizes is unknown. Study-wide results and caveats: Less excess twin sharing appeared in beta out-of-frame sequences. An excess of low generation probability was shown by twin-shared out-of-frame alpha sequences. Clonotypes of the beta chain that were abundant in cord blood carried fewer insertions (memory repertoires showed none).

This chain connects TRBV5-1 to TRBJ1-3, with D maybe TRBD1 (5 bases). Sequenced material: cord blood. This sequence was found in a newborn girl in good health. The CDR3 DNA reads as TGCGCCAGCAGCCCTACGTCAGGGCACTCTGGAAACACCATATATTTT. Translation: CASSPTSGHSGNTIYF.